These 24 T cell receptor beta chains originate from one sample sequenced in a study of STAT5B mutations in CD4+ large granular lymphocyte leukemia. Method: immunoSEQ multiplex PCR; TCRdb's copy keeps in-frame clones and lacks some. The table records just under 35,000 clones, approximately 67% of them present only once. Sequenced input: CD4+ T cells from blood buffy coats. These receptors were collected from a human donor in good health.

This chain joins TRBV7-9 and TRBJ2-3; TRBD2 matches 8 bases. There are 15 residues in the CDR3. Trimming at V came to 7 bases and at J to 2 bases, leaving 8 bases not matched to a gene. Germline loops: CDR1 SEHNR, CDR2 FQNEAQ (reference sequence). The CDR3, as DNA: TGTGCCAGCACCATGGGACTAGGGGACACAGATACGCAGTATTTT. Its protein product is CASTMGLGDTDTQYF.

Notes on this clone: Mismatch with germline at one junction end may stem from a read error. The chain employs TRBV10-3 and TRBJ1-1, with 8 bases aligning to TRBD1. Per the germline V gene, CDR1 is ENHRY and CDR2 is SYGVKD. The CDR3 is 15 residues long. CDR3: CASSYSGGWDTEAFF. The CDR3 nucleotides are TGTGCCAGCAGTTACTCAGGGGGCTGGGACACTGAAGCTTTCTTT.

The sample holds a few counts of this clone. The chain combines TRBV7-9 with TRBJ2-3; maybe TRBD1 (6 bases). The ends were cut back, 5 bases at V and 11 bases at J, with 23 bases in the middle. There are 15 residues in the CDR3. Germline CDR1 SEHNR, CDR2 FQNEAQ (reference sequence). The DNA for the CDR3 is TGTGCCAGCAGCCCGGGCTGGCGCAGGGGAGAAGGGCAGTATTTT. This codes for CASSPGWRRGEGQYF. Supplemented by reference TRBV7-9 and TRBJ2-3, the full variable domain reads DTGVSQNPRHKITKRGQNVTFRCDPISEHNRLYWYRQTLGQGPEFLTYFQNEAQLEKSRLLSDRFSAERPKGSFSTLEIQRTEQGDSAMYLCASSPGWRRGEGQYFGPGTRLTVL.

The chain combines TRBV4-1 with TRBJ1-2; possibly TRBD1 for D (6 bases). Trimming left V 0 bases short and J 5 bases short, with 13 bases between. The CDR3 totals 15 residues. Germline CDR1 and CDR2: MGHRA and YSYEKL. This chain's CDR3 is CASSQERGALYGYTF. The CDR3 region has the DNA TGCGCCAGCAGCCAAGAACGGGGGGCACTTTATGGCTACACCTTC.

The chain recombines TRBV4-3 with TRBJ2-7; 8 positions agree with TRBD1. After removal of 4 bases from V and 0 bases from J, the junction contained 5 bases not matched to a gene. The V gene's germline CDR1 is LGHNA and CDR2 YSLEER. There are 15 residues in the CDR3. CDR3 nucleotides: TGCGCCAGCAGCCTAAGGACAGGGAACTCCTACGAGCAGTACTTC. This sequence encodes CASSLRTGNSYEQYF.

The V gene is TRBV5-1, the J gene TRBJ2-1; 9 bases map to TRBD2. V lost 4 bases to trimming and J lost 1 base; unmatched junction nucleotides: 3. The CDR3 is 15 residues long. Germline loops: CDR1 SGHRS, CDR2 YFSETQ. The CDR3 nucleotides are TGCGCCAGCAGCGGCGGGGGGGGGTCCTACAATGAGCAGTTCTTC. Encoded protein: CASSGGGGSYNEQFF. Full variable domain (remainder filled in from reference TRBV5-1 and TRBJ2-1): KAGVTQTPRYLIKTRGQQVTLSCSPISGHRSVSWYQQTPGQGLQFLFEYFSETQRNKGNFPGRFSGRQFSNSRSEMNVSTLELGDSALYLCASSGGGGSYNEQFFGPGTRLTVL.

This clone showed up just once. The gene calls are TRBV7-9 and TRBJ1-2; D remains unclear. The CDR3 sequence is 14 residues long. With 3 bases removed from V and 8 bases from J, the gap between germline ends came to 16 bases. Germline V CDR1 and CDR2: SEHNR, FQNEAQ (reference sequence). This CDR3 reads CASSFMKEISGYTF. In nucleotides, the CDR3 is TGTGCCAGCAGCTTCATGAAAGAGATTAGCGGCTACACCTTC.

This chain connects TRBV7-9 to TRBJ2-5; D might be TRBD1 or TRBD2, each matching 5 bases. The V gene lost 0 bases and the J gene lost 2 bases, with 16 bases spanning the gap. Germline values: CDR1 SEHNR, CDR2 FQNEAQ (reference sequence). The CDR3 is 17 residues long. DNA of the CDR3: TGTGCCAGCAGCTTAGCGCTGGGGGTCCGGAGTCAAGAGACCCAGTACTTC. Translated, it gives CASSLALGVRSQETQYF.

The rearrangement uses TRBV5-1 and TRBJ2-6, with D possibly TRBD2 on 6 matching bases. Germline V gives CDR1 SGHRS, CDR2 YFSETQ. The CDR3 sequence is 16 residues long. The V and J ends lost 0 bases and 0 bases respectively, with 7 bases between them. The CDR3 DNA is TGCGCCAGCAGCTTGGGCGGGGACTCTGGGGCCAACGTCCTGACTTTC. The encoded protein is CASSLGGDSGANVLTF.

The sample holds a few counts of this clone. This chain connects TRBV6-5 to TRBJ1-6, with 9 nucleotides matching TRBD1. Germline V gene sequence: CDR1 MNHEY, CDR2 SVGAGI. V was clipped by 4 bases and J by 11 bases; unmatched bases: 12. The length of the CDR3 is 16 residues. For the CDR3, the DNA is TGTGCCAGCAGTTCCTCAGGACAGGGGATCGGGCCACCCCTCCACTTT. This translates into CASSSSGQGIGPPLHF.

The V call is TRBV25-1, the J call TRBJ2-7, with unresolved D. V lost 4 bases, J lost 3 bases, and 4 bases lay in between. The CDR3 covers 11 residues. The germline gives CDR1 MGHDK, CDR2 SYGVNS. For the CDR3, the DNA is TGTGCCAGCAGTGTCAGCTACGAGCAGTACTTC. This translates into CASSVSYEQYF.

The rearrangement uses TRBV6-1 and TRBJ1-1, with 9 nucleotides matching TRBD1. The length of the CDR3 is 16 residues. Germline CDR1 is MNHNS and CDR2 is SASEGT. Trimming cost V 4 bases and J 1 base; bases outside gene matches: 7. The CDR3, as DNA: TGTGCCAGCAGTGGCGGTAAGACAGGGGGGAACACTGAAGCTTTCTTT. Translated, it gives CASSGGKTGGNTEAFF.

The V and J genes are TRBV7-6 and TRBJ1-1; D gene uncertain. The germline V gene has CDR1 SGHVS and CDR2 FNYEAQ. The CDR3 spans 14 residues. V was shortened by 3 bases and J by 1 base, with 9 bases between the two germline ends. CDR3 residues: CASSFSGRNTEAFF. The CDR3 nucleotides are TGTGCCAGCAGCTTCTCGGGGAGGAACACTGAAGCTTTCTTT.

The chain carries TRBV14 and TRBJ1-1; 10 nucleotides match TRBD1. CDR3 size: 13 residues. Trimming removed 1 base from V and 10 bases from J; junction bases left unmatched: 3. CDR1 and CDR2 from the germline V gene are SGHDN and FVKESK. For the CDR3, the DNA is TGTGCCAGCAGCCAAGGACAGGGGGCCAGAGCTTTCTTT. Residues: CASSQGQGARAFF.

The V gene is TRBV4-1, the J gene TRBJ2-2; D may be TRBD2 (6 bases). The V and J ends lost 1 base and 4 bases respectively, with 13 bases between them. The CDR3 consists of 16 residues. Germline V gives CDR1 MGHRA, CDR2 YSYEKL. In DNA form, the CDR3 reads TGCGCCAGCAGCCAAGTCGGGGGACGACTCACCGGGGAGCTGTTTTTT. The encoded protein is CASSQVGGRLTGELFF.

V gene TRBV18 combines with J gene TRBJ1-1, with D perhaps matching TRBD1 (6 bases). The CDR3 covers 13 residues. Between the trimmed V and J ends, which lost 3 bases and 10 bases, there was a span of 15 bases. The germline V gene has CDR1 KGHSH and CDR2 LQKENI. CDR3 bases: TGTGCCAGCTCACCTTCCTCAGGGGAGGGAGCTTTCTTT. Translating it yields CASSPSSGEGAFF.

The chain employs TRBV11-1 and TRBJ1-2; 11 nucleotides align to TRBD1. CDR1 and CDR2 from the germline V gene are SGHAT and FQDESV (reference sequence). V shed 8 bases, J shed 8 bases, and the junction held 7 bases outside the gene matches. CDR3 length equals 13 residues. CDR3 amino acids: CASAGTGGGGYTF. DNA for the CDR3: TGTGCCAGCGCCGGGACAGGGGGAGGAGGCTACACCTTC.

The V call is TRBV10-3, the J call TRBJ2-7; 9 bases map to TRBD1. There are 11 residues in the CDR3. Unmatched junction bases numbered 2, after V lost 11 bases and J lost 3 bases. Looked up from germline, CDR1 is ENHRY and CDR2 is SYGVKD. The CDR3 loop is CASGQGYEQYF. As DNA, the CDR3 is TGTGCCTCGGGACAGGGCTACGAGCAGTACTTC.

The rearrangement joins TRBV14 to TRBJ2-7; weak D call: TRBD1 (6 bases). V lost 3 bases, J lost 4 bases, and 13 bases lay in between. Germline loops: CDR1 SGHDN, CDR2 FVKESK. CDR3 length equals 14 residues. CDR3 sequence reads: CASSHDRTVYEQYF. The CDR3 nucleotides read TGTGCCAGCAGCCACGACAGGACGGTATACGAGCAGTACTTC.

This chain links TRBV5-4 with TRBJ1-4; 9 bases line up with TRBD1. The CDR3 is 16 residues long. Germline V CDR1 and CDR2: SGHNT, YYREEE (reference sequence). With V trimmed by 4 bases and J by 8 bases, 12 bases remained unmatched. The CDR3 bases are TGTGCCAGCAGCCTGGGGACAGGGAAGGGTCTGGAAAAACTGTTTTTT. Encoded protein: CASSLGTGKGLEKLFF.

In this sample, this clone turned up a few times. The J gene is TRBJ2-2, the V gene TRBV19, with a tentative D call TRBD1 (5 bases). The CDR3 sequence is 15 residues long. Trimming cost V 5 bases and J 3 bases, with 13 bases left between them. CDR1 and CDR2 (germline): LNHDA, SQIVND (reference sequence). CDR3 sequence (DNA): TGTGCCAGTAGTTACCAGGGCCCCGACACCGGGGAGCTGTTTTTT. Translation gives CASSYQGPDTGELFF.

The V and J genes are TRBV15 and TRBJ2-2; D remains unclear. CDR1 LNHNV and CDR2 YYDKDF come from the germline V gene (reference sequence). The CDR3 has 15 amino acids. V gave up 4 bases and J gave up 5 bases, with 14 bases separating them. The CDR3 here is CATSIDTSRTGELFF. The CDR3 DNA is TGTGCCACCAGCATCGACACCTCCAGGACCGGGGAGCTGTTTTTT.

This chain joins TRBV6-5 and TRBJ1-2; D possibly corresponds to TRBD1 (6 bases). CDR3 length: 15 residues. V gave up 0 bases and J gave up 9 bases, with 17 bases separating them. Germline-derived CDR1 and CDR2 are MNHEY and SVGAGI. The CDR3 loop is CASSYSGRQGRSYTF. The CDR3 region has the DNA TGTGCCAGCAGTTACTCGGGTAGGCAGGGGAGGAGCTACACCTTC.

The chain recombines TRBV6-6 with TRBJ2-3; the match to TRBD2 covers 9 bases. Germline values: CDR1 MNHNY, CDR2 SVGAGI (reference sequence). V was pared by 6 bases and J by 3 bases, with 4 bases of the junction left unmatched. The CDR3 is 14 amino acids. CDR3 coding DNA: TGTGCCAGCAGGGGAGCGGGGGGAACAGATACGCAGTATTTT. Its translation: CASRGAGGTDTQYF.